The T cell receptor beta chain described here comes from a study of T cells in localized non-small cell lung cancer. Findings and caveats of the study: T cell clonality was highest in uninvolved adjacent lung, above tumor.

Profiling relied on immunoSEQ multiplex PCR, and the TCRdb table lists in-frame clones only, not all of them. The repertoire consists of 15,000 to 20,000 clones, with around 79% occurring once and the leading ten covering around 30%. Note on this clone: No antigen is known for it.

CDR1 and CDR2 from the germline V gene are KGHSH and LQKENI. Trimming shortened V by 3 bases and J by 8 bases, and 19 bases separated the two germline ends. The length of the CDR3 is 16 residues. Here the sequenced sample was peripheral blood, taken before any cancer treatment. V gene TRBV18 combines with J gene TRBJ1-4; tentative D call: TRBD1 (6 bases). This TCR came from a male donor aged 60 or over with stage I lung adenocarcinoma. The CDR3 DNA sequence: TGTGCCAGCTCACCGTTAAACGGGGGGCAAGGGGAAAAACTGTTTTTT. Its protein product is CASSPLNGGQGEKLFF.